These 17 T cell receptor beta chains originate from one sample sequenced in a study of T cell responses to AZD1222 COVID-19 vaccine. Repertoires were generated with immunoSEQ multiplex PCR, while TCRdb's copy carries only in-frame clones and drops some. The sample contains 150,000 to 190,000 clones, roughly nine tenths of which appear only once. Specimen: peripheral blood, collected on day 0 of AZD1222 vaccination. The receptors originated from an adult in good health.

The J gene is TRBJ1-1, the V gene TRBV29-1; D remains unclear. CDR3 size: 10 residues. V dropped 4 bases and J dropped 9 bases, with 9 bases sitting between them. Germline-derived CDR1 and CDR2 are SQVTM and ANQGSEA. CDR3: CSVVAAKAFF. The CDR3 DNA follows: TGCAGCGTTGTTGCGGCTAAAGCTTTCTTT. Full variable domain (remainder filled in from reference TRBV29-1 and TRBJ1-1): SAVISQKPSRDICQRGTSLTIQCQVDSQVTMMFWYRQQPGQSLTLIATANQGSEATYESGFVIDKFPISRPNLTFSTLTVSNMSPEDSSIYLCSVVAAKAFFGQGTRLTVV.

The chain uses TRBV5-4 and TRBJ2-5; D remains unclear. This CDR3 comprises 13 residues. The V end was cut by 4 bases, the J end by 4 bases, with 11 bases between. Germline CDR1 SGHNT, CDR2 YYREEE (reference sequence). CDR3 sequence reads: CASSRKGLETQYF. The CDR3 DNA sequence: TGTGCCAGCAGCAGAAAAGGCCTAGAGACCCAGTACTTC.

The rearrangement uses TRBV7-9 and TRBJ2-5; D is ambiguous. CDR1 is SEHNR and CDR2 is FQNEAQ in the germline V gene (reference sequence). The CDR3 has 13 residues. Trimming took off 1 base at V and 4 bases at J, with 7 bases between the two ends. The CDR3 DNA is TGTGCCAGCAGCTTAGGCCCAGGAGAGACCCAGTACTTC. Its translation: CASSLGPGETQYF.

This rearrangement joins TRBV18 to TRBJ1-2; 8 bases match TRBD1. The length of the CDR3 is 16 residues. V gave up 3 bases and J gave up 4 bases; unmatched junction bases: 10. The germline gives CDR1 KGHSH, CDR2 LQKENI. The chain's CDR3 is CASSPTMGDRSYGYTF. CDR3 sequence (DNA): TGTGCCAGCTCACCGACCATGGGGGACAGGTCCTATGGCTACACCTTC. The full variable domain, its missing parts supplied by reference TRBV18 and TRBJ1-2, is NAGVMQNPRHLVRRRGQEARLRCSPMKGHSHVYWYRQLPEEGLKFMVYLQKENIIDESGMPKERFSAEFPKEGPSILRIQQVVRGDSAAYFCASSPTMGDRSYGYTFGSGTRLTVV.

The J gene is TRBJ2-4, the V gene TRBV4-1; 12 bases are shared with TRBD2. The V segment lost 0 bases and the J segment 6 bases; nucleotides outside the gene matches: 6. The length of the CDR3 is 17 residues. Germline CDR1 MGHRA, CDR2 YSYEKL. The CDR3 loop is CASSQDLAGGGLNIQYF. As DNA, the CDR3 is TGCGCCAGCAGCCAAGATCTAGCGGGAGGGGGTTTAAACATTCAGTACTTC.

This clone has only one observation. J is TRBJ1-1 and V is TRBV6-1, with D unclear. Trimming shortened V by 2 bases and J by 11 bases, and 9 bases separated the two germline ends. The germline CDR1 and CDR2 sequences are MNHNS and SASEGT. The CDR3 contains 11 residues. The CDR3 region has the DNA TGTGCCAGCAGTGAATTCAGGCCGGCTTTCTTT. It codes for CASSEFRPAFF.

This clone was seen once. This chain joins TRBV7-9 and TRBJ2-1; 8 bases are a match to TRBD1. Unmatched junction bases numbered 3, after V lost 4 bases and J lost 4 bases. Germline CDR1 SEHNR, CDR2 FQNEAQ (reference sequence). The CDR3 sequence is 14 residues long. The CDR3 nucleotides read TGTGCCAGCAGCTCAAGGACAGGGTACAATGAGCAGTTCTTC. It codes for CASSSRTGYNEQFF. Looking up the rest from reference TRBV7-9 and TRBJ2-1 gives the full variable domain: DTGVSQNPRHKITKRGQNVTFRCDPISEHNRLYWYRQTLGQGPEFLTYFQNEAQLEKSRLLSDRFSAERPKGSFSTLEIQRTEQGDSAMYLCASSSRTGYNEQFFGPGTRLTVL.

The gene calls are TRBV13 and TRBJ1-6, with TRBD1 as a possible D gene (5 bases). This CDR3 has 15 amino acids. V gave up 0 bases and J gave up 4 bases, with 7 bases separating them. Per germline, CDR1 PRHDT and CDR2 FYEKMQ (reference sequence). The CDR3 is CASSLGRGYNSPLHF. The CDR3 region has the DNA TGTGCCAGCAGCTTAGGGCGGGGGTATAATTCACCCCTCCACTTT.

The rearrangement uses TRBV5-4 and TRBJ1-3, with D uncertain. CDR3 length: 15 amino acids. Germline V gene sequence: CDR1 SGHNT, CDR2 YYREEE (reference sequence). V lost 2 bases to trimming and J lost 0 bases, with 9 bases between them. CDR3 region: CASSFYGYSGNTIYF. CDR3 nucleotide sequence: TGTGCCAGCAGCTTCTACGGGTACTCTGGAAACACCATATATTTT.

This clone was recorded once. This chain uses TRBV4-2 with TRBJ2-1; 8 positions match TRBD2. The CDR3 has 14 amino acids. Unmatched junction bases numbered 5, after V lost 4 bases and J lost 6 bases. Per germline, CDR1 LGHNA and CDR2 YNFKEQ. CDR3 bases: TGTGCCAGCAGCCCGGGACTAGAAGGCAATGAGCAGTTCTTC. It encodes CASSPGLEGNEQFF.

This chain connects TRBV4-1 to TRBJ1-3; D unresolved. CDR1 and CDR2 (germline): MGHRA, YSYEKL. Trimming took 2 bases from V and 2 from J, leaving 16 bases between them. This CDR3 comprises 17 residues. This CDR3 is CASSQSPFVTTGNTIYF. In DNA, the CDR3 is TGCGCCAGCAGCCAATCCCCGTTCGTTACGACTGGAAACACCATATATTTT.

This rearrangement joins TRBV7-8 to TRBJ2-1; possible D gene TRBD2, 6 bases. Per germline, CDR1 SGHVS and CDR2 FQNEAQ. V lost 0 bases and J lost 2, with 8 bases in between. The CDR3 is 15 amino acids. The CDR3 is CASSLASGPYNEQFF. CDR3 bases: TGTGCCAGCAGCTTAGCTAGCGGTCCCTACAATGAGCAGTTCTTC.

The chain links TRBV4-1 to TRBJ2-1; D perhaps matches TRBD1 (5 bases). Trimming cost V 4 bases and J 5 bases, with 12 bases left between them. The length of the CDR3 is 14 residues. Germline CDR1 MGHRA, CDR2 YSYEKL. CDR3 nucleotides: TGCGCCAGCAGCCCAGTAGGCAGGGACAATGAGCAGTTCTTC. It specifies CASSPVGRDNEQFF.

This chain links TRBV5-1 with TRBJ1-2, with unresolved D. The CDR3 has 13 amino acids. V was clipped by 4 bases and J by 2 bases, with 9 bases between them. The germline V gene has CDR1 SGHRS and CDR2 YFSETQ. The CDR3 reads CASSRDPNYGYTF. The CDR3 DNA is TGCGCCAGCAGCCGAGACCCGAACTATGGCTACACCTTC. Filled out from reference TRBV5-1 and TRBJ1-2, the complete variable domain reads KAGVTQTPRYLIKTRGQQVTLSCSPISGHRSVSWYQQTPGQGLQFLFEYFSETQRNKGNFPGRFSGRQFSNSRSEMNVSTLELGDSALYLCASSRDPNYGYTFGSGTRLTVV.

The J gene is TRBJ2-1, the V gene TRBV4-1; TRBD2 is a possible D gene (5 bases). Trimming left V 4 bases short and J 3 bases short, with 13 bases between. The CDR3 runs 15 residues. Germline V lookup: CDR1 MGHRA, CDR2 YSYEKL. For the CDR3, the DNA is TGCGCCAGCAGCCCACAACAAGGACTCTACAATGAGCAGTTCTTC. It encodes CASSPQQGLYNEQFF.

This clone was recorded only once. This chain connects TRBV18 to TRBJ1-1; D call uncertain. Germline CDR1 is KGHSH and CDR2 is LQKENI. CDR3 length equals 13 residues. V was shortened by 3 bases and J by 1 base, with 6 bases between the two germline ends. This CDR3 reads CASSPNSNTEAFF. Written as DNA, the CDR3 is TGTGCCAGCTCACCCAATTCGAACACTGAAGCTTTCTTT.

This chain joins TRBV13 and TRBJ2-5, with TRBD2 identical over 13 bases. Per the germline V gene, CDR1 is PRHDT and CDR2 is FYEKMQ (reference sequence). This CDR3 contains 20 residues. The V segment lost 5 bases and the J segment 1 base; nucleotides outside the gene matches: 16. CDR3 nucleotides: TGTGCCAGCAGCGGGCCCCGGGACGTGGGACTAGCGGGACTCCAAGAGACCCAGTACTTC. Protein sequence: CASSGPRDVGLAGLQETQYF.